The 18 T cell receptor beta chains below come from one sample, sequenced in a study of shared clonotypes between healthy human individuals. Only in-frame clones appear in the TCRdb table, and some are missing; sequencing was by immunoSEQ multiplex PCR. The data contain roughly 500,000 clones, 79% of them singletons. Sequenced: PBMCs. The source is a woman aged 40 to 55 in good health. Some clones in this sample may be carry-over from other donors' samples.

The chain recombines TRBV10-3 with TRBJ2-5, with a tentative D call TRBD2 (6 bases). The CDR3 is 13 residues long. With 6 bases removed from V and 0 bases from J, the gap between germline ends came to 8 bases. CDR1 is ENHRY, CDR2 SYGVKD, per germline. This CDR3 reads CAISRDYQETQYF. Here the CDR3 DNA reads TGTGCCATCAGCCGGGACTACCAAGAGACCCAGTACTTC.

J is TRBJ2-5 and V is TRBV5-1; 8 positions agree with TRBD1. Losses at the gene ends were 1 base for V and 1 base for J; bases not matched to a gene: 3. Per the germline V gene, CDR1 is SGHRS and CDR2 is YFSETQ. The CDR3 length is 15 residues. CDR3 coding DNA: TGCGCCAGCAGCTTGACAGGGGGTCCCCAAGAGACCCAGTACTTC. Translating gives CASSLTGGPQETQYF.

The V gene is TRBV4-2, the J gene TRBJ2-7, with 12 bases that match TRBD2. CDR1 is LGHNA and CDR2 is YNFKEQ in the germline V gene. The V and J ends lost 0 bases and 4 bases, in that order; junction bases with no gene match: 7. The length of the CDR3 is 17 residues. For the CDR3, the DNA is TGTGCCAGCAGCCAAGACCGGACTAGCGGGAACACATACGAGCAGTACTTC. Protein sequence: CASSQDRTSGNTYEQYF.

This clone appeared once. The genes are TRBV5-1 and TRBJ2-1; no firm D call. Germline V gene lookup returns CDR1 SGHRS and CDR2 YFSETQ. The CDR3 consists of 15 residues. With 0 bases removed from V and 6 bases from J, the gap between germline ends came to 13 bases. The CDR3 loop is CASSLGAPLSNEQFF. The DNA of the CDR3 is TGCGCCAGCAGCTTGGGGGCCCCCCTATCCAATGAGCAGTTCTTC.

The CDR3 here is CASSSLGGDYGYTF. In DNA, the CDR3 is TGTGCCAGCAGCTCTTTAGGGGGGGACTATGGCTACACCTTC. The chain is built from TRBV11-2 and TRBJ1-2, with a tentative D call TRBD1 (6 bases). Deletions cut 4 bases from V and 3 bases from J, with 12 bases between. Germline V gene data show CDR1 as SGHAT and CDR2 as FQNNGV. CDR3 size: 14 residues.

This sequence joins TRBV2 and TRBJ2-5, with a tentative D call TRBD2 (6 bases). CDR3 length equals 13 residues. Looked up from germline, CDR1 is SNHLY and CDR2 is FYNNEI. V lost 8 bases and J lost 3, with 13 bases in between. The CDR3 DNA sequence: TGTGCCAGCCGGGCTAGCGCTAAAGAGACCCAGTACTTC. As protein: CASRASAKETQYF. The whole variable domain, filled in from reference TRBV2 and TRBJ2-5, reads EPEVTQTPSHQVTQMGQEVILRCVPISNHLYFYWYRQILGQKVEFLVSFYNNEISEKSEIFDDQFSVERPDGSNFTLKIRSTKLEDSAMYFCASRASAKETQYFGPGTRLLVL.

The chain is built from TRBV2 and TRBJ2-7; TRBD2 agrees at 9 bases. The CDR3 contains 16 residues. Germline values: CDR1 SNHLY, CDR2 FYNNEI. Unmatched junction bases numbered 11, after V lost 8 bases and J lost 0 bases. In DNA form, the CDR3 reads TGTGCCAGCTCCCCGAACCTAGCGGGGAGCTCCTACGAGCAGTACTTC. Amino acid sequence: CASSPNLAGSSYEQYF.

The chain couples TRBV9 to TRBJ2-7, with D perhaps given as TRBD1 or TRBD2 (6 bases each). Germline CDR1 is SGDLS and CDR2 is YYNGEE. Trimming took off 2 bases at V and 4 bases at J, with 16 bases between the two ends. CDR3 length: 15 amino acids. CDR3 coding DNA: TGTGCCAGCAGCGTTTTACGGGGGCGCCCATACGAGCAGTACTTC. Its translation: CASSVLRGRPYEQYF.

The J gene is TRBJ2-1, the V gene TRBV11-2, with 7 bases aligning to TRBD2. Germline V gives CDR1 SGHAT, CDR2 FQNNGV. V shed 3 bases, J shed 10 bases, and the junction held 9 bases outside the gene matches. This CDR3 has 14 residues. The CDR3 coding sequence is TGTGCCAGCAGCTTCGGACTAGTTTCGGCGGAGCAGTTCTTC. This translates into CASSFGLVSAEQFF. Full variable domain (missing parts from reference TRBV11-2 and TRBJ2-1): EAGVAQSPRYKIIEKRQSVAFWCNPISGHATLYWYQQILGQGPKLLIQFQNNGVVDDSQLPKDRFSAERLKGVDSTLKIQPAKLEDSAVYLCASSFGLVSAEQFFGPGTRLTVL.

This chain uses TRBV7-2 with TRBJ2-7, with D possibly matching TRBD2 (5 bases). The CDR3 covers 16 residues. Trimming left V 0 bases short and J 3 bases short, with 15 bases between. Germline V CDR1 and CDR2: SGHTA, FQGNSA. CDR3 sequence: CASSLAGEGSFYEQYF. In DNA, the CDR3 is TGTGCCAGCAGCTTAGCCGGGGAAGGGTCGTTCTACGAGCAGTACTTC.

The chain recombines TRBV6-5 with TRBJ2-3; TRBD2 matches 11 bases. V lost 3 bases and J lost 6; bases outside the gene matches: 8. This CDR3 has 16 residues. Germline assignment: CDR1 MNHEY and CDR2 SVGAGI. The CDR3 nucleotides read TGTGCCAGCAGTTATGCCGGGACTAGCGGAACTGATACGCAGTATTTT. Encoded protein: CASSYAGTSGTDTQYF.

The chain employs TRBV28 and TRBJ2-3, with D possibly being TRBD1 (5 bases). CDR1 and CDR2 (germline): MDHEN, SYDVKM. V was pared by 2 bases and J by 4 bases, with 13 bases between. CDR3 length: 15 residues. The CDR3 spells CASSLPGSGADTQYF. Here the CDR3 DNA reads TGTGCCAGCAGTTTACCAGGGTCGGGCGCAGATACGCAGTATTTT.

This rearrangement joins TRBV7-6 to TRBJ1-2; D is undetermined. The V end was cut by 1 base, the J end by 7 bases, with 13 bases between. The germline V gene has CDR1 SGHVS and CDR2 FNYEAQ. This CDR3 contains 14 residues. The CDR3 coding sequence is TGTGCCAGCAGCTTAGGCGGGGAAGGGTTTGGCTACACCTTC. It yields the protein CASSLGGEGFGYTF.

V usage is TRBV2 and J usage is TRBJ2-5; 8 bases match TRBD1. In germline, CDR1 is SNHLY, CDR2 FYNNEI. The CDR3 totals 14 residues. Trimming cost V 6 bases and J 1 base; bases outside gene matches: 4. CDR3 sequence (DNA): TGTGCCAGCAGCAAAGACAGGGGCCAAGAGACCCAGTACTTC. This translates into CASSKDRGQETQYF.

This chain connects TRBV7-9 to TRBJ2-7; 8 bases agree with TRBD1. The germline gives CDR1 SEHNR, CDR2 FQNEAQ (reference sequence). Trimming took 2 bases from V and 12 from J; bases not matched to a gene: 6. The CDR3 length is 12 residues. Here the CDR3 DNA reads TGTGCCAGCAGCTTACCAGGGGGCGAGTGGTACTTC. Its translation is CASSLPGGEWYF.

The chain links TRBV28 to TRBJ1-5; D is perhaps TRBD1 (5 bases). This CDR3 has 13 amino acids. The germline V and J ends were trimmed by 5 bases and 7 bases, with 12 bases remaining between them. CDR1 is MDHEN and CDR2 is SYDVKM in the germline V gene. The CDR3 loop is CASSPRSGQPQHF. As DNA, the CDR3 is TGTGCCAGCAGTCCGAGATCAGGGCAGCCCCAGCATTTT.

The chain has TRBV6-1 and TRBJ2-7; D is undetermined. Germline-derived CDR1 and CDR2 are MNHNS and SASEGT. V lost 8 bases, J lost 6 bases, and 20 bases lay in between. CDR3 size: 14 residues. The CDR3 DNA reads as TGTGCCAGCTTACCCAGCCGACTTTTGGGCGAGCAGTACTTC. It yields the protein CASLPSRLLGEQYF.

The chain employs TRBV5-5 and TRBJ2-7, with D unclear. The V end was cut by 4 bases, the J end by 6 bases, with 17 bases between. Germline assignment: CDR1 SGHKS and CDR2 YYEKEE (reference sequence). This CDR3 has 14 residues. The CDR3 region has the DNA TGTGCCAGCAGCCTGATAATTTCTTCGGGCGAGCAGTACTTC. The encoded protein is CASSLIISSGEQYF. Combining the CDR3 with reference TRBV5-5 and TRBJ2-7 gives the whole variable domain DAGVTQSPTHLIKTRGQQVTLRCSPISGHKSVSWYQQVLGQGPQFIFQYYEKEERGRGNFPDRFSARQFPNYSSELNVNALLLGDSALYLCASSLIISSGEQYFGPGTRLTVT.